These 21 T cell receptor beta chains originate from one sample sequenced in a study of a mutant IDH1 vaccine in newly diagnosed glioma. The time point was: week 23, last vaccination. Mutant IDH1 20-mer peptide, at 300 ug, made up each vaccine dose, with topical imiquimod. Which antigens these TCRs recognize remains unknown. The assay was immunoSEQ multiplex PCR, and TCRdb's table has in-frame clones only and misses some. Of roughly 60,000 clones detected, 80% to 90% appear once; the ten largest clones hold about 4%. The material was PBMCs, obtained from a glioma patient whose treatment included an IDH1 peptide vaccine. The receptors here all came from a man aged 25-40 years with glioma.

This rearrangement joins TRBV5-1 to TRBJ1-2; the D gene is possibly TRBD1 (6 bases). V gave up 4 bases and J gave up 8 bases, with 18 bases separating them. Germline-derived CDR1 and CDR2 are SGHRS and YFSETQ. CDR3 length equals 14 residues. CDR3 coding DNA: TGCGCCAGCAGCCCGGGGCAGGGGACCGGCGGCTACACCTTC. Protein sequence: CASSPGQGTGGYTF.

The genes are TRBV4-1 and TRBJ2-2, with 8 bases that match TRBD1. Losses at the gene ends were 7 bases for V and 6 bases for J; bases not matched to a gene: 13. CDR1 MGHRA and CDR2 YSYEKL come from the germline V gene. The CDR3 is 16 residues long. The CDR3 here is CASTYRQGHIPGELFF. In nucleotides, the CDR3 is TGCGCCAGCACCTACAGACAGGGGCATATCCCCGGGGAGCTGTTTTTT.

The rearrangement links TRBV6-1 to TRBJ2-6; D unclear. V was cut by 8 bases and J by 0 bases, with 11 bases left in between. Per the germline V gene, CDR1 is MNHNS and CDR2 is SASEGT. The CDR3 consists of 15 residues. The CDR3 sequence is CASHPGDSGANVLTF. The CDR3 bases are TGTGCCAGCCACCCTGGGGACTCTGGGGCCAACGTCCTGACTTTC.

The V and J genes are TRBV5-1 and TRBJ2-3; D gene unclear. Looked up from germline, CDR1 is SGHRS and CDR2 is YFSETQ. Between the trimmed V and J ends, which lost 2 bases and 5 bases, there was a span of 9 bases. CDR3 size: 13 residues. The CDR3 is CASSFDRLDTQYF. CDR3 coding DNA: TGCGCCAGCAGCTTTGATCGGCTAGATACGCAGTATTTT.

This sequence joins TRBV6-1 and TRBJ2-1, with 9 bases aligning to TRBD2. Germline-derived CDR1 and CDR2 are MNHNS and SASEGT. This CDR3 is 15 amino acids long. The J segment lost 6 bases and the V segment lost 4 bases, leaving 7 bases of the junction unmatched. The CDR3 is CASSVLRGGGNEQFF. The CDR3 DNA follows: TGTGCCAGCAGTGTTCTGCGGGGGGGCGGCAATGAGCAGTTCTTC.

The chain has TRBV19 and TRBJ1-5; 8 bases agree with TRBD1. Germline-derived CDR1 and CDR2 are LNHDA and SQIVND (reference sequence). The CDR3 spans 14 residues. J lost 0 bases, V lost 10 bases, and 5 bases had no gene match. CDR3 bases: TGTGCCACTGACAGGGGAGATAGCAATCAGCCCCAGCATTTT. Its translation: CATDRGDSNQPQHF.

The rearrangement links TRBV2 to TRBJ2-6; TRBD1 matches at 7 bases. This CDR3 is built from 17 residues. Per the germline V gene, CDR1 is SNHLY and CDR2 is FYNNEI. V shed 3 bases, J shed 4 bases, and the junction held 9 bases outside the gene matches. Here the CDR3 reads CASSDGGRGYGANVLTF. The DNA of the CDR3 is TGTGCCAGCAGTGACGGCGGCAGGGGGTACGGGGCCAACGTCCTGACTTTC.

This clone came up once. Germline and junction disagree at one end, which may indicate a read error. J is TRBJ1-2 and V is TRBV6-1, with D unclear. The CDR3 runs to 12 residues. Germline assignment: CDR1 MNHNS and CDR2 SASEGT. DNA of the CDR3: TGTGCCAGCAGTGAAGCGAACTTAGGTGGCCCCTTC. Protein: CASSEANLGGPF.

The chain combines TRBV30 with TRBJ2-4; TRBD2 might be the D (7 bases). Germline values: CDR1 GTSNPN, CDR2 SVGIG (reference sequence). This CDR3 contains 15 residues. Trimming left V 0 bases short and J 4 bases short, with 13 bases between. Here the CDR3 DNA reads TGTGCCTGGAGTGTGGCGGGGGCTGGGAAAAACATTCAGTACTTC. It is translated as CAWSVAGAGKNIQYF.

The chain couples TRBV2 to TRBJ2-7; TRBD2 matches at 9 bases. The CDR3 is 15 amino acids. The germline gives CDR1 SNHLY, CDR2 FYNNEI. After removal of 6 bases from V and 1 base from J, the junction contained 7 bases not matched to a gene. The CDR3 protein is CASRDSGGKSYEQYF. The CDR3 DNA sequence: TGTGCCAGCAGGGATAGCGGGGGTAAATCCTACGAGCAGTACTTC. Based on the CDR3 plus reference TRBV2 and TRBJ2-7, the full variable domain is EPEVTQTPSHQVTQMGQEVILRCVPISNHLYFYWYRQILGQKVEFLVSFYNNEISEKSEIFDDQFSVERPDGSNFTLKIRSTKLEDSAMYFCASRDSGGKSYEQYFGPGTRLTVT.

The V and J genes are TRBV5-4 and TRBJ1-1, with D perhaps TRBD1 (5 bases). V lost 2 bases and J 8 bases, leaving 10 bases between the germline ends. The CDR3 is made up of 12 amino acids. Germline CDR1 and CDR2: SGHNT and YYREEE (reference sequence). The CDR3 loop reads CASSLMTEEAFF. The CDR3 DNA reads as TGTGCCAGCAGCTTAATGACAGAGGAAGCTTTCTTT.

The table lists this clone with a count of one. This rearrangement joins TRBV5-1 to TRBJ2-5, with D perhaps matching TRBD2 (5 bases). Trimming took off 3 bases at V and 11 bases at J, with 14 bases between the two ends. The length of the CDR3 is 12 residues. Germline V lookup: CDR1 SGHRS, CDR2 YFSETQ. This chain's CDR3 is CASSSPPGEQYF. The CDR3 nucleotides read TGCGCCAGCAGCTCTCCCCCCGGGGAGCAGTACTTC.

The chain recombines TRBV18 with TRBJ1-1; D possibly corresponds to TRBD1 (5 bases). The CDR3 covers 19 residues. The V end was cut by 3 bases, the J end by 0 bases, with 23 bases between. Germline CDR1 and CDR2: KGHSH and LQKENI. CDR3: CASSPGIPGVGAMNTEAFF. The DNA of the CDR3 is TGTGCCAGCTCACCCGGGATTCCCGGGGTCGGGGCAATGAACACTGAAGCTTTCTTT.

The chain links TRBV2 to TRBJ2-7; no reliable D call. Germline V gene sequence: CDR1 SNHLY, CDR2 FYNNEI. V lost 5 bases, J lost 0 bases, and 11 bases lay in between. CDR3 length: 14 residues. DNA of the CDR3: TGTGCCAGCAGTTCAGGACGGAACTCCTACGAGCAGTACTTC. Amino acid sequence: CASSSGRNSYEQYF.

The V and J genes are TRBV6-1 and TRBJ2-3; maybe TRBD2 (7 bases). This CDR3 region has 16 residues. V was clipped by 2 bases and J by 1 base, with 13 bases between them. CDR1 is MNHNS and CDR2 is SASEGT in the germline V gene. Here the CDR3 reads CASSERRGGRTDTQYF. The DNA of the CDR3 is TGTGCCAGCAGTGAAAGGAGGGGGGGACGCACAGATACGCAGTATTTT.

This clone appeared a few times. The CDR3: CASSPRVGNTEAFF. CDR3 bases: TGTGCCAGCTCACCCCGCGTGGGGAACACTGAAGCTTTCTTT. This chain uses TRBV18 with TRBJ1-1, with D unresolved. CDR1 and CDR2 (germline): KGHSH, LQKENI. V was clipped by 3 bases and J by 1 base, with 9 bases between them. This CDR3 has 14 residues.

V usage is TRBV11-2 and J usage is TRBJ2-3; D may be TRBD1 or TRBD2 (5 bases each). The V gene's germline CDR1 is SGHAT and CDR2 FQNNGV. The V end was cut by 1 base, the J end by 2 bases, with 10 bases between. CDR3 length: 15 amino acids. The DNA for the CDR3 is TGTGCCAGCAGCTTAGGGGGGTTCCCCACAGATACGCAGTATTTT. Translating it yields CASSLGGFPTDTQYF.

The rearrangement links TRBV5-1 to TRBJ2-7; 7 nucleotides match TRBD1. The trim removed 4 bases at V and 4 bases at J, leaving 5 bases unmatched. CDR3 length: 13 amino acids. The germline V gene has CDR1 SGHRS and CDR2 YFSETQ. In DNA form, the CDR3 reads TGCGCCAGCAGCGAGGGGACAGAGTACGAGCAGTACTTC. Amino acids: CASSEGTEYEQYF.

The rearrangement links TRBV20-1 to TRBJ2-7; the D is unclear. V was shortened by 0 bases and J by 4 bases, with 4 bases between the two germline ends. This CDR3 spans 11 amino acids. The germline CDR1 and CDR2 sequences are DFQATT and SNEGSKA (reference sequence). The CDR3 nucleotides are TGCAGTGCTAGAGAAGGTTACGAGCAGTACTTC. Amino acids: CSAREGYEQYF.

The chain carries TRBV5-1 and TRBJ1-2; D not certain. Germline V gives CDR1 SGHRS, CDR2 YFSETQ. V shed 4 bases and J shed 4 bases, with 17 bases lying between them. The CDR3 totals 15 residues. CDR3 sequence reads: CASSLTSSGSYGYTF. The CDR3, as DNA: TGCGCCAGCAGCCTAACCTCAAGTGGAAGCTATGGCTACACCTTC.

V is TRBV4-1 and J is TRBJ1-3; D is undetermined. V shed 4 bases and J shed 7 bases, with 14 bases lying between them. The CDR3 length is 14 residues. Germline CDR1 MGHRA, CDR2 YSYEKL. The CDR3 sequence: CASSPSMGPNTIYF. CDR3 DNA sequence: TGCGCCAGCAGCCCATCCATGGGCCCCAACACCATATATTTT.